This TCR beta chain was observed in a study of cytomegalovirus exposure and HLA in healthy donors. Researchers ran the PCR with 60 Vbeta and 13 Jbeta primers. This table comes from immunoSEQ multiplex PCR, and its TCRdb copy is limited to in-frame clones, with some not included. The sample includes roughly 290,000 clones, 85% to 90% of them seen just once. Concerning this clone itself: No antigen is known for it.

J gave up 4 bases and V 4 bases, and 6 bases lay outside the gene matches. This CDR3 contains 14 residues. CDR1 is SGHTA, CDR2 FQGTGA, per germline. Regarding the study as a whole: Associated with cytomegalovirus, according to the listing, were 164 TCR beta chains. Later on, a genetic analysis was performed. It linked a missense variant in DCLRE1C with V- and J-gene trimming of TCR beta. In a later analysis, HLA-associated TCR beta chains were more clonally expanded than equally common others.

The chain employs TRBV7-3 and TRBJ1-1; TRBD1 agrees at 7 bases. Sequenced sample: PBMCs. This clonotype was obtained from a young woman in good health and CMV-seronegative. The CDR3 spells CASSSSGGGTEAFF. For the CDR3, the DNA is TGTGCCAGCAGCTCTTCAGGGGGAGGCACTGAAGCTTTCTTT.